This T cell receptor beta chain was captured by sequencing in a study of blood T cell repertoires in COVID-19 (dated by TCRdb to the early 2020s). Looking at the study overall: Samples covering the acute and convalescent phases of COVID-19 were provided by collaborators in the United States, Italy and Spain. The material from the prospective study consisted of cDNA or gDNA derived from T cells, B-cell-depleted T cells, or PBMCs. The samples were drawn from two sources: the first 160 participants of the ongoing ImmuneRACE study, and 1,200 or so subjects contributed by 6 global collaborators. The dataset comprised deeply sampled blood TCRbeta repertoires from subjects exposed to, actively infected with, or recovered from COVID-19. Nearly every sample came with metadata listing a de-identified subject ID, COVID-19 status, age in years and sex. HLA class I and class II types, where available, came from metadata supplied by the sample provider rather than from assay-based typing. A freely available public database, intended as a resource for researchers studying the immune response to SARS-CoV-2, is where the repertoires were released.

The immunoSEQ Assay, a bias-controlled multiplex PCR, was used to amplify TCRbeta CDR3 regions from genomic DNA. The original pipeline was this. The number of nucleated cells in each sample was estimated from the amplification of reference gene primers within the assay. Sequence reads were collapsed and filtered to measure the absolute abundance of every unique TCRbeta CDR3 rearrangement. For each sample, productive Simpson clonality was calculated as the square root of Simpson's diversity index across productive rearrangements. TCRdb's version of the immuneACCESS table is confined to in-frame rearrangements and falls short of the full clone set. An unresolved V gene accounts for under half of the shortfall where checked; the remainder is of unknown origin. That table is the source of V, J and clone size, and D and trimming were worked out from the DNA. This sample is represented by about 150,000 clones; over 75% of them were singletons. The ten largest clones represent 10% to 15% of the sample.

One collaborating source in Seattle enrolled patients during active infection and followed them longitudinally through the course of disease. Each collaborating institution followed its own protocols to collect whole blood in K2EDTA tubes. For TCRbeta analysis, collaborators shipped samples in one of three forms: frozen whole blood, isolated PBMCs, or DNA extracted from either of those sample types. In the germline V gene, CDR1 corresponds to MNHEY and CDR2 to SVGEGT. Including cysteine and phenylalanine, the CDR3 has 16 amino acids. Only CDR3 DNA remains: 48 bases, in frame from the first base. The germline V and J ends show losses of 2 bases and 6 bases respectively, and no gene match explains 11 bases of the junction. A note on this clone: Its antigen remains unidentified. Base qualities were left out, and no much larger clone turns up one base away.

Overall study results and their limits: The amount of clinical and demographic metadata varied by source and participant and was provided uncurated.

The sequencing input was peripheral blood. This receptor was identified in a man between 18 and 35 years old with COVID-19, enrolled during active disease. Recombination joined TRBV6-2 or TRBV6-3 with TRBJ1-2, and 8 junctional nucleotides match TRBD1. CDR3 protein: CASSYGPGQEGHGYTF. The sequence in DNA is TGTGCCAGCAGTTACGGACCGGGACAGGAAGGCCATGGCTACACCTTC.